The clone carrying this T cell receptor beta chain was observed many times. This sample stems from a study of blood T cells in healthy people across ages. V lost 5 bases and J lost 6, with 9 bases in between. The CDR3 totals 12 residues. Germline CDR1 SGHAT, CDR2 FQNNGV. Using a J-beta primer mix together with a sample-barcoded 5' primer, a second PCR was run for roughly 7 to 12 cycles. One entry per CDR3 protein results from TCRdb running MiXCR on the 5' RACE reads. The table has about 930,000 distinct CDR3 sequences, almost 30% seen once. These data are also associated with another study on T cells of mothers and their children.

The sequenced material came from blood. The chain carries TRBV11-2 and TRBJ2-3; D may be TRBD2 (5 bases). The TCR originated in a middle-aged woman in good health. The CDR3 coding sequence is TGTGCCAGCAGCCCCGGGGTGGATACGCAGTATTTT. This codes for CASSPGVDTQYF.